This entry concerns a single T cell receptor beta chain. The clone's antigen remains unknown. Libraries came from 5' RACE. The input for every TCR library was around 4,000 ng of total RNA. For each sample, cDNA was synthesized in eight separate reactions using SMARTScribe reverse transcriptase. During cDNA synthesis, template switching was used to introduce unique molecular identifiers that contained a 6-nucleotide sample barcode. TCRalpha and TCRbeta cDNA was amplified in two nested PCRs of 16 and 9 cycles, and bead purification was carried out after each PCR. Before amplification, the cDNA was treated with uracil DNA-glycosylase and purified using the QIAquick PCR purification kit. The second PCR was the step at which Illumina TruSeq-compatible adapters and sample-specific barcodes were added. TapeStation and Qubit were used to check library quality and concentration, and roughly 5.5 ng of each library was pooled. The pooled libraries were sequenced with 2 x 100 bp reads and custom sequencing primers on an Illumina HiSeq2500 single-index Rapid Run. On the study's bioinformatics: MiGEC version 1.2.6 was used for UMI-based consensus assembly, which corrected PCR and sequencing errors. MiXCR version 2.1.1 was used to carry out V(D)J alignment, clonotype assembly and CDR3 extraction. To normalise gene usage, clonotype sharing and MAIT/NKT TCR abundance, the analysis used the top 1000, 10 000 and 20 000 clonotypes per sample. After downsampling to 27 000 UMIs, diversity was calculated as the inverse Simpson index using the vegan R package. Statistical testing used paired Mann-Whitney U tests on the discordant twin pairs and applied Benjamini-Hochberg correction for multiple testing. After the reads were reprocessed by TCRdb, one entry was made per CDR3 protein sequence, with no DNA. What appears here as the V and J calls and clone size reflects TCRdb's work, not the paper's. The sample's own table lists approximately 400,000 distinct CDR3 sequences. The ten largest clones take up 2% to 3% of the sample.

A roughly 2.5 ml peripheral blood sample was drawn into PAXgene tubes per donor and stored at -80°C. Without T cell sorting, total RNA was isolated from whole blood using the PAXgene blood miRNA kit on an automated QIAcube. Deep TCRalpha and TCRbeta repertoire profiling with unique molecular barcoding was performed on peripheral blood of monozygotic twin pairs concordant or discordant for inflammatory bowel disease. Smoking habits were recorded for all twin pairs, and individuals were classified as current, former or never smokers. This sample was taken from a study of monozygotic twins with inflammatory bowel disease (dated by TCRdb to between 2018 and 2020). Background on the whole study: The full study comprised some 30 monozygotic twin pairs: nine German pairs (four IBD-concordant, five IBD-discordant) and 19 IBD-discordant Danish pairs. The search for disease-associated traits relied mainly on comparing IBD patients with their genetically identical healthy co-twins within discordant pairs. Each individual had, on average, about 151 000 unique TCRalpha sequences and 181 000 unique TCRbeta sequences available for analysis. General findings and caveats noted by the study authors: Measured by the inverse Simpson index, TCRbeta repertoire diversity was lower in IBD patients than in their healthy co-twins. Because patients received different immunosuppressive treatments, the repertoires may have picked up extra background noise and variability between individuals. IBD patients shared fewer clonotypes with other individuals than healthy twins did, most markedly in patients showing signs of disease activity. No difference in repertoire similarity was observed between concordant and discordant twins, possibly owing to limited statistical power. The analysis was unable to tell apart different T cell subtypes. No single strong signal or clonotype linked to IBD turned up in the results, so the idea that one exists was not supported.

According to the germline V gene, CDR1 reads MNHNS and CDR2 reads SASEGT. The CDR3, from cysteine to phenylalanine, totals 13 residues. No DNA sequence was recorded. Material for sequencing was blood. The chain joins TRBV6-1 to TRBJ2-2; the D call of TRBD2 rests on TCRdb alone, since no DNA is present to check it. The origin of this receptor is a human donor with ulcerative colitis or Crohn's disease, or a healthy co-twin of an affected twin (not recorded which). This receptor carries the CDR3 CASIPGATGELFF.